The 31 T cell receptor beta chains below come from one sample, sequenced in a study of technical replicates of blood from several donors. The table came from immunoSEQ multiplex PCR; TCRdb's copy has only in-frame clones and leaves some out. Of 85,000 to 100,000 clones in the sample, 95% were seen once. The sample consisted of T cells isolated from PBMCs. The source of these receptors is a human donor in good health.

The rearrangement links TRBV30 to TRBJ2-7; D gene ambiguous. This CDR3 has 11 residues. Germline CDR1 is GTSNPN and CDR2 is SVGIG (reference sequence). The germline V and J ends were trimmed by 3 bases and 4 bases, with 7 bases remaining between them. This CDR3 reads CAWSLVYEQYF. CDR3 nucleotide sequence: TGTGCCTGGAGCTTAGTTTACGAGCAGTACTTC. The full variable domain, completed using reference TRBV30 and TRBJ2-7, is SQTIHQWPATLVQPVGSPLSLECTVEGTSNPNLYWYRQAAGRGLQLLFYSVGIGQISSEVPQNLSASRPQDRQFILSSKKLLLSDSGFYLCAWSLVYEQYFGPGTRLTVT.

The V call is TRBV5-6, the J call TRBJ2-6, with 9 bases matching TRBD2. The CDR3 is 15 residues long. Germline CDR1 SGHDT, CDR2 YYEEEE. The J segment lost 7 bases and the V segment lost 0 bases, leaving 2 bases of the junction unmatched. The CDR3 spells CASSLELAGANVLTF. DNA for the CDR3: TGTGCCAGCAGCTTGGAGCTAGCGGGAGCCAACGTCCTGACTTTC.

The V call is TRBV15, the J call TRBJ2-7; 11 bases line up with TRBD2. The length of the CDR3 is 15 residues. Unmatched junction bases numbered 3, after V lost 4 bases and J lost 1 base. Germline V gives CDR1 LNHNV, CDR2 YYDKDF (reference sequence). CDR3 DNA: TGTGCCACCAGCATGACTAGCGGGGATTCCTACGAGCAGTACTTC. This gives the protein CATSMTSGDSYEQYF.

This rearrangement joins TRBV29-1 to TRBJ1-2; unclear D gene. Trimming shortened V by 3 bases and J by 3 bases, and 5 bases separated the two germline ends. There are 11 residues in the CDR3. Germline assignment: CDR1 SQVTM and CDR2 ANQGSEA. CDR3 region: CSVEADYGYTF. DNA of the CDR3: TGCAGCGTTGAGGCGGACTATGGCTACACCTTC.

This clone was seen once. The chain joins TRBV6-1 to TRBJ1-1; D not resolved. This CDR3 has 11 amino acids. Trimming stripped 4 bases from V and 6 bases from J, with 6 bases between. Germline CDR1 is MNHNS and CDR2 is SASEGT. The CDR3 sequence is CASSVLAEAFF. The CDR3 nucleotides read TGTGCCAGCAGTGTACTCGCTGAAGCTTTCTTT.

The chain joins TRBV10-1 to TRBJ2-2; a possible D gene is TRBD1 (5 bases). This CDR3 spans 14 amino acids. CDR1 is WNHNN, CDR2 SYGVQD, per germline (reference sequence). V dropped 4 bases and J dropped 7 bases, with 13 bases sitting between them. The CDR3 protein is CASSGPGKGGELFF. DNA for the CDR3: TGCGCCAGCAGTGGCCCAGGGAAGGGCGGGGAGCTGTTTTTT.

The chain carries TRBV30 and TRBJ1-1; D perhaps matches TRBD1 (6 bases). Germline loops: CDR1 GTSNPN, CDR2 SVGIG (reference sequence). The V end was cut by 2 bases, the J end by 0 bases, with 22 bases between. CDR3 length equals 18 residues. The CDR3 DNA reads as TGTGCCTGGAGTCACACAGGGAAACGACCACGTATGAACACTGAAGCTTTCTTT. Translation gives CAWSHTGKRPRMNTEAFF.

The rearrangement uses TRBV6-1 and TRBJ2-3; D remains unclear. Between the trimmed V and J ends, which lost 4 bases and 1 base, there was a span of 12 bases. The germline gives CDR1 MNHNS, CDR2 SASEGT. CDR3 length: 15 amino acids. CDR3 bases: TGTGCCAGCAGTGTAGAATCCGGTGGCACAGATACGCAGTATTTT. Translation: CASSVESGGTDTQYF.

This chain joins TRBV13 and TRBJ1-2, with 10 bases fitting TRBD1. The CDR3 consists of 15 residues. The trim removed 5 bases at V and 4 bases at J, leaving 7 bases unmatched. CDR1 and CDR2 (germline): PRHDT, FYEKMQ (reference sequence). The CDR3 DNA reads TGTGCCAGCAGCCGAGGGGACAGGGGAAGCTATGGCTACACCTTC. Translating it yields CASSRGDRGSYGYTF. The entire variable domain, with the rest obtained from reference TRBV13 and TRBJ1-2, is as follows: AAGVIQSPRHLIKEKRETATLKCYPIPRHDTVYWYQQGPGQDPQFLISFYEKMQSDKGSIPDRFSAQQFSDYHSELNMSSLELGDSALYFCASSRGDRGSYGYTFGSGTRLTVV.

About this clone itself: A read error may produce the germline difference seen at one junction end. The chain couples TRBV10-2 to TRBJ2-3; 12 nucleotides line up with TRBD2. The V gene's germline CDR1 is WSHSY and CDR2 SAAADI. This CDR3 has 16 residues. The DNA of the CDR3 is TGCGCCGGCAGTGAAGCTAGCGGGGGGGCTTCAGATACGCAGTATTTT. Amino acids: CAGSEASGGASDTQYF.

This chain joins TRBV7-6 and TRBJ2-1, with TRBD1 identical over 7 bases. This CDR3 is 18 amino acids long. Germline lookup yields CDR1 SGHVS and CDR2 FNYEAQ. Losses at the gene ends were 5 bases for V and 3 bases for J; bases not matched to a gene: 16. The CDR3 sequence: CASSQYHLTGPFYNEQFF. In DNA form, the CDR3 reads TGTGCCAGCAGCCAATACCACCTGACAGGGCCCTTCTACAATGAGCAGTTCTTC.

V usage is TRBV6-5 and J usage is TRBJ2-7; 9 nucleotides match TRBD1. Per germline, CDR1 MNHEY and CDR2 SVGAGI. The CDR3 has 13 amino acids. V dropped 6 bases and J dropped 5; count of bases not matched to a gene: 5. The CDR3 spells CASRRDRVNEQYF. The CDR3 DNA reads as TGTGCCAGCAGGAGGGACAGGGTCAACGAGCAGTACTTC.

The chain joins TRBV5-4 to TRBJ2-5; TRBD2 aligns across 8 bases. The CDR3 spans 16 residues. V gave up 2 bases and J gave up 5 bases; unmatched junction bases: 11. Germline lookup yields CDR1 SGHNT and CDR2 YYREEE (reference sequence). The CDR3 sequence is CASSFEGTRGLETQYF. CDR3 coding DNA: TGTGCCAGCAGCTTTGAGGGGACTAGGGGGTTGGAGACCCAGTACTTC.

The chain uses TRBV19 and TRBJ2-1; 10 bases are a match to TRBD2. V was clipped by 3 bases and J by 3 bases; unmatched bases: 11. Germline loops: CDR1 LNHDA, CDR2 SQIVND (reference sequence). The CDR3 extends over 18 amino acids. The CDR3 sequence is CASSIISLTSGLYNEQFF. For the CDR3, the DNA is TGTGCCAGTAGTATTATTTCTCTGACTAGCGGGCTCTACAATGAGCAGTTCTTC.

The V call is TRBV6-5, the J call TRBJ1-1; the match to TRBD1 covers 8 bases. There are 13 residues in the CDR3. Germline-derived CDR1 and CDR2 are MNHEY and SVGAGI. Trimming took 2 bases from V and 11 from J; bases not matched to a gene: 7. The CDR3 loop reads CASSYRDRGEAFF. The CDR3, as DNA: TGTGCCAGCAGTTACCGAGACAGGGGAGAGGCTTTCTTT.

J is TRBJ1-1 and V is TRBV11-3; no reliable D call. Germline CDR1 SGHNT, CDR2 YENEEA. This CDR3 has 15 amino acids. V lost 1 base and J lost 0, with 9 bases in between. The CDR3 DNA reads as TGTGCCAGCAGCTTAGCGCCGGGAATGAACACTGAAGCTTTCTTT. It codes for CASSLAPGMNTEAFF. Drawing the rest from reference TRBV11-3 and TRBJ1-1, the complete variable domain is EAGVVQSPRYKIIEKKQPVAFWCNPISGHNTLYWYLQNLGQGPELLIRYENEEAVDDSQLPKDRFSAERLKGVDSTLKIQPAELGDSAVYLCASSLAPGMNTEAFFGQGTRLTVV.

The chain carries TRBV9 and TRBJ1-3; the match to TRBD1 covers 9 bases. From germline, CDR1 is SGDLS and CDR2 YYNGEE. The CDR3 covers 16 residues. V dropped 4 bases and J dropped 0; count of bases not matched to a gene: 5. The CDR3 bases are TGTGCCAGCAGCCCAGGGACAGGGTTCTCTGGAAACACCATATATTTT. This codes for CASSPGTGFSGNTIYF.

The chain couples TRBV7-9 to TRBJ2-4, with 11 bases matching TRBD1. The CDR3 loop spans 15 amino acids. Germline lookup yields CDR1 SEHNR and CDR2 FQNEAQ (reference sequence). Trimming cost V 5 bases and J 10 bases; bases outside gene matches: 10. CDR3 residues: CASSTRGTGGFIQYF. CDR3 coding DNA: TGTGCCAGCAGCACACGTGGGACAGGGGGGTTTATTCAGTACTTC.

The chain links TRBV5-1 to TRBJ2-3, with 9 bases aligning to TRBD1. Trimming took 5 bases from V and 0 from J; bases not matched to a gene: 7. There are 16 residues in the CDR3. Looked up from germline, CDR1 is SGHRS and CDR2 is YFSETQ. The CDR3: CASRYRGPTSTDTQYF. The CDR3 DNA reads TGCGCCAGCAGATACAGGGGGCCCACTAGCACAGATACGCAGTATTTT.

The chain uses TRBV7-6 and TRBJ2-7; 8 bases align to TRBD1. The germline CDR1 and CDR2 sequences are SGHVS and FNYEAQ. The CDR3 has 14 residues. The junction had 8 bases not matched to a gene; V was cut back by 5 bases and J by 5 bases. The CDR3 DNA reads TGTGCCAGCAGCCGCAGGGACAGGTTGGACGAGCAGTACTTC. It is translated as CASSRRDRLDEQYF.

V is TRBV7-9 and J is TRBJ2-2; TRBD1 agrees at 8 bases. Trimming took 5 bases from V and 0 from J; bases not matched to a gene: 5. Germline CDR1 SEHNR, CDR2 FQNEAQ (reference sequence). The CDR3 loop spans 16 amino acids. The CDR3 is CASSTRQGSNTGELFF. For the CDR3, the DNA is TGTGCCAGCAGCACCCGACAGGGGTCGAACACCGGGGAGCTGTTTTTT.

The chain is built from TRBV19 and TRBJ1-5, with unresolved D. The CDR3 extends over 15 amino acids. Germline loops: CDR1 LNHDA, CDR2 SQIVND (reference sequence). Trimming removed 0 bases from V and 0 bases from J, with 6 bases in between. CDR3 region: CASSIDVYSNQPQHF. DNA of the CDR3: TGTGCCAGTAGTATAGACGTATATAGCAATCAGCCCCAGCATTTT.

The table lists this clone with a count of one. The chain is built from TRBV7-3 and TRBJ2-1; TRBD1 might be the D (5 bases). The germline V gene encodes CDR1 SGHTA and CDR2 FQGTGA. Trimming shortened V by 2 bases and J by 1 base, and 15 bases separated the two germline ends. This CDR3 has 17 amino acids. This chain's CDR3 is CASSLELGVTSYNEQFF. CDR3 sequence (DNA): TGTGCCAGCAGCTTAGAGCTAGGGGTAACGTCCTACAATGAGCAGTTCTTC.

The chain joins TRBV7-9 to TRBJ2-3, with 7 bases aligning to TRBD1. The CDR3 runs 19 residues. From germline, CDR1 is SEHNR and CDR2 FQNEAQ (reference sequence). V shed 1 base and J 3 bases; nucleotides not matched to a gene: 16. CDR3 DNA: TGTGCCAGCAGCTTAGGCTGGCTGACAGGGAAATTTGGTACAGATACGCAGTATTTT. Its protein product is CASSLGWLTGKFGTDTQYF.

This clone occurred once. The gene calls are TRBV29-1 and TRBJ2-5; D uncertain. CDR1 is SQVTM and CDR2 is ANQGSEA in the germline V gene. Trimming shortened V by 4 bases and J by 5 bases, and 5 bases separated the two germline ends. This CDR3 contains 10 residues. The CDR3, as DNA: TGCAGCGTTGTGGCCGAGACCCAGTACTTC. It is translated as CSVVAETQYF.

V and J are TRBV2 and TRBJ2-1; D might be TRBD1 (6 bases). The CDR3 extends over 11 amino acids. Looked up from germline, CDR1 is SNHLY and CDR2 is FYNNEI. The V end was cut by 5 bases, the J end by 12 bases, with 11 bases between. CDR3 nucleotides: TGTGCCAGCAGTACCCTGGGGGCGCAGTTCTTC. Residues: CASSTLGAQFF.

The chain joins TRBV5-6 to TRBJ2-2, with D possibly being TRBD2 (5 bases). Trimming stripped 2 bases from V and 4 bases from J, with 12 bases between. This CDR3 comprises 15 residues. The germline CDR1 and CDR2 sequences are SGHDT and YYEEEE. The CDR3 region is CASSLLGRTTGELFF. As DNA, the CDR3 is TGTGCCAGCAGCTTATTGGGGAGAACCACCGGGGAGCTGTTTTTT. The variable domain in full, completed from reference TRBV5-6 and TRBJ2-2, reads DAGVTQSPTHLIKTRGQQVTLRCSPKSGHDTVSWYQQALGQGPQFIFQYYEEEERQRGNFPDRFSGHQFPNYSSELNVNALLLGDSALYLCASSLLGRTTGELFFGEGSRLTVL.

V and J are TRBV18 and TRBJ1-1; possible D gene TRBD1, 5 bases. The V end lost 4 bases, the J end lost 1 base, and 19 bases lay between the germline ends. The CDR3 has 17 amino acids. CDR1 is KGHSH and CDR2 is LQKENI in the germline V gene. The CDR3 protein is CASSRTTVAVGNTEAFF. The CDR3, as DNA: TGTGCCAGCTCACGGACGACAGTTGCGGTCGGGAACACTGAAGCTTTCTTT. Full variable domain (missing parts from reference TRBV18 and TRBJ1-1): NAGVMQNPRHLVRRRGQEARLRCSPMKGHSHVYWYRQLPEEGLKFMVYLQKENIIDESGMPKERFSAEFPKEGPSILRIQQVVRGDSAAYFCASSRTTVAVGNTEAFFGQGTRLTVV.

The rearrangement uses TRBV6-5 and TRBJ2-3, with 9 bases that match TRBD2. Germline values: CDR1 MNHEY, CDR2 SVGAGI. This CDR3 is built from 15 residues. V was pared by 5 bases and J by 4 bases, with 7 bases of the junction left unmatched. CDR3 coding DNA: TGTGCCAGCAGTCGAATAGCGGGAGTCCCAGATACGCAGTATTTT. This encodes CASSRIAGVPDTQYF.

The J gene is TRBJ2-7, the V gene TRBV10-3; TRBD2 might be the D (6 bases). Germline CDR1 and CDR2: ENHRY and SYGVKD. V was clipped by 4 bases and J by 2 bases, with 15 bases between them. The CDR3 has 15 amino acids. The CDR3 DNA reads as TGTGCCATCAGTGTGGCCGGGACTGGTACCTACGAGCAGTACTTC. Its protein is CAISVAGTGTYEQYF.

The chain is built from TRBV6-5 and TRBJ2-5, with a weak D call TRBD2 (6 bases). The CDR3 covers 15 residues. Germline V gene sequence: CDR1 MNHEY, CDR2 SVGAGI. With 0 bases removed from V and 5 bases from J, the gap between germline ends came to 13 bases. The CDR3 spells CASSYSPARGETQYF. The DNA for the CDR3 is TGTGCCAGCAGTTACTCCCCAGCTCGGGGGGAGACCCAGTACTTC.